The next 26 T cell receptor beta chains were all read from a single sample in a study of T cells in Graves' hyperthyroidism and ophthalmopathy. Researchers took RNA transcripts and amplified the TCR beta CDR3 regions from them. Initially, a first-round RT-PCR of the TCR CDR3 employed the HTBI primer set. MiXCR, run by TCRdb on the multiplex PCR reads, gives a single entry per CDR3 protein. The data show hundreds of thousands of distinct CDR3 sequences, around 15% seen once. Material for sequencing was blood. The receptors shown here come from a woman in her twenties or thirties with Graves' hyperthyroidism.

This clonotype showed up many times. The chain uses TRBV11-2 and TRBJ1-1, with no clear D. Germline assignment: CDR1 SGHAT and CDR2 FQNNGV. V was trimmed by 8 bases and J by 5 bases, leaving 18 bases between them. The CDR3 extends over 14 amino acids. The chain's CDR3 is CASGEGKFWTEAFF. In DNA, the CDR3 is TGTGCCAGCGGGGAGGGAAAGTTTTGGACTGAAGCTTTCTTT.

This clonotype was seen a few times. This chain uses TRBV4-2 with TRBJ2-7, with TRBD1 identical over 8 bases. The CDR3 consists of 16 residues. Germline V lookup: CDR1 LGHNA, CDR2 YNFKEQ. V lost 0 bases, J lost 6 bases, and 10 bases stayed unmatched. The DNA of the CDR3 is TGTGCCAGCAGCCAAGACAGGGGGCTAGCGTACGGCGAGCAGTACTTC. Protein: CASSQDRGLAYGEQYF.

This chain links TRBV2 with TRBJ2-7, with TRBD2 matching over 13 bases. CDR3 length equals 15 residues. V lost 8 bases, J lost 5 bases, and 9 bases stayed unmatched. Per germline, CDR1 SNHLY and CDR2 FYNNEI. The chain's CDR3 is CASSTSGGWRDEQYF. The CDR3 DNA reads TGTGCCAGCTCGACTAGCGGGGGGTGGAGAGACGAGCAGTACTTC.

This clonotype was observed at least ten times. The V call is TRBV7-2, the J call TRBJ2-7, with TRBD2 matching over 14 bases. The length of the CDR3 is 16 residues. V trimming: 5 bases; J trimming: 7 bases; junction bases outside the gene matches: 10. Germline V gene data show CDR1 as SGHTA and CDR2 as FQGNSA. The CDR3 coding sequence is TGTGCCAGCAGCCCGGTTGGGACTAGCGGGAGATGGGAGCAGTACTTC. As protein: CASSPVGTSGRWEQYF.

This clonotype has only a few counts. The junction departs from the called germline gene at one end, perhaps through a read error. The chain carries TRBV2 and TRBJ2-1; 11 bases align to TRBD2. The CDR3 length is 15 residues. Germline V gene lookup returns CDR1 SNHLY and CDR2 FYNNEI. CDR3 residues: CASSAGLAGLNEQLF. The CDR3 region has the DNA TGTGCCAGCAGTGCCGGACTAGCGGGTCTCAATGAGCAGCTCTTC.

V gene TRBV6-2 or TRBV6-3 combines with J gene TRBJ1-1, with 12 positions matching TRBD1. The CDR3 covers 17 residues. CDR1 is MNHEY and CDR2 is SVGEGT in the germline V gene. Germline trimming cut 6 bases from V and 0 bases from J; bases unmatched to any gene: 8. This chain's CDR3 is CASRPAGTGGMNTEAFF. The CDR3 DNA follows: TGTGCCAGCAGACCCGCCGGGACAGGGGGCATGAACACTGAAGCTTTCTTT.

Details on this clonotype: This clone may be a read error of a much larger clone one base away. This rearrangement joins TRBV29-1 to TRBJ1-1, with D unresolved. The germline V and J ends were trimmed by 8 bases and 1 base, with 11 bases remaining between them. Germline V lookup: CDR1 SQVTM, CDR2 ANQGSEA. The CDR3 is made up of 12 amino acids. CDR3 DNA sequence: TGCAGCTCCTTGATGGAGAACACTGAAGCTTTCTTT. Translation gives CSSLMENTEAFF.

In its sample, this clonotype was seen many times. The chain couples TRBV2 to TRBJ1-1, with D unclear. V shed 6 bases and J shed 1 base, with 12 bases lying between them. The CDR3 contains 14 residues. CDR1 and CDR2 from the germline V gene are SNHLY and FYNNEI. The CDR3 is CASSPDLWNTEAFF. The CDR3 region has the DNA TGTGCCAGCAGCCCAGACCTTTGGAACACTGAAGCTTTCTTT.

V is TRBV2 and J is TRBJ1-2, with 8 nucleotides matching TRBD1. The CDR3 is made up of 16 amino acids. The V gene's germline CDR1 is SNHLY and CDR2 FYNNEI. Trimming took 10 bases from V and 2 from J; bases not matched to a gene: 15. The CDR3: CAIPNIGQGQNYGYTF. Here the CDR3 DNA reads TGTGCCATACCGAATATAGGACAGGGCCAAAACTATGGCTACACCTTC.

In its sample, this clonotype was seen many times. V is TRBV29-1 and J is TRBJ2-3, with 11 bases that match TRBD2. Germline V CDR1 and CDR2: SQVTM, ANQGSEA. The CDR3 runs to 16 residues. After removal of 3 bases from V and 0 bases from J, the junction contained 5 bases not matched to a gene. The CDR3 loop is CSVDLSSGRSTDTQYF. CDR3 DNA sequence: TGCAGCGTTGACTTGTCTAGCGGGAGGAGCACAGATACGCAGTATTTT.

The gene calls are TRBV6-1 and TRBJ2-2; D is unresolved. CDR1 MNHNS and CDR2 SASEGT come from the germline V gene. The CDR3 runs 13 residues. Trimming cost V 6 bases and J 5 bases, with 10 bases left between them. CDR3 residues: CASSTLGTGELFF. CDR3 bases: TGTGCCAGCAGCACCCTAGGGACCGGGGAGCTGTTTTTT.

This clonotype came up many times. V usage is TRBV24-1 and J usage is TRBJ2-3; 7 bases agree with TRBD2. V lost 3 bases to trimming and J lost 2 bases; unmatched junction nucleotides: 4. CDR3 size: 15 residues. Germline V gene data show CDR1 as KGHDR and CDR2 as SFDVKD. Here the CDR3 reads CATSDTGLITDTQYF. CDR3 nucleotides: TGTGCCACCAGTGATACGGGACTAATCACAGATACGCAGTATTTT.

This clonotype was recorded at least ten times. J is TRBJ2-5 and V is TRBV12-3 or TRBV12-4; 8 bases are shared with TRBD1. CDR3 length: 13 amino acids. V lost 7 bases to trimming and J lost 5 bases; unmatched junction nucleotides: 6. The CDR3 loop reads CASTDRGGETQYF. CDR3 nucleotide sequence: TGTGCCAGCACAGACAGGGGCGGTGAGACCCAGTACTTC.

This clonotype was observed a handful of times. The gene calls are TRBV7-9 and TRBJ1-3, with D perhaps matching TRBD1 (5 bases). With 6 bases removed from V and 6 bases from J, the gap between germline ends came to 24 bases. Germline V gene lookup returns CDR1 SEHNR and CDR2 FQNEAQ (reference sequence). The CDR3 length is 17 residues. As DNA, the CDR3 is TGTGCCAGCAGACCTCTAACCGGGACCGGGGTTGAAAACACCATATATTTT. It encodes CASRPLTGTGVENTIYF.

This clonotype was counted ten times or more. The J gene is TRBJ1-1, the V gene TRBV5-1; unclear D gene. The CDR3 has 13 amino acids. CDR1 and CDR2 (germline): SGHRS, YFSETQ. Trimming shortened V by 4 bases and J by 5 bases, and 12 bases separated the two germline ends. CDR3 DNA sequence: TGCGCCAGCAGCCCGAACGGGCAAACTGAAGCTTTCTTT. Its translation: CASSPNGQTEAFF.

This clonotype was observed a few times. The genes are TRBV6-2 or TRBV6-3 and TRBJ2-2; D is uncertain. CDR1 is MNHEY and CDR2 is SVGEGT in the germline V gene. The CDR3 is 11 amino acids. V was cut by 8 bases and J by 6 bases, with 7 bases left in between. The CDR3 spells CASFYSGELFF. CDR3 bases: TGTGCCAGCTTTTATTCCGGGGAGCTGTTTTTT.

The genes are TRBV29-1 and TRBJ1-3; no clear D. The germline V gene has CDR1 SQVTM and CDR2 ANQGSEA. The CDR3 spans 14 residues. V lost 6 bases and J 0 bases, leaving 12 bases between the germline ends. The CDR3: CSVYAPNSGNTIYF. CDR3 nucleotide sequence: TGCAGCGTGTACGCACCCAACTCTGGAAACACCATATATTTT.

This clonotype came up a few times. The chain uses TRBV9 and TRBJ2-3, with a possible D match to TRBD1 (6 bases). V gave up 0 bases and J gave up 1 base, with 12 bases separating them. Germline values: CDR1 SGDLS, CDR2 YYNGEE. The CDR3 totals 16 residues. The CDR3 coding sequence is TGTGCCAGCAGCGTAGACACAGGGCGCGGCACAGATACGCAGTATTTT. It encodes CASSVDTGRGTDTQYF. Combining the CDR3 with reference TRBV9 and TRBJ2-3 gives the whole variable domain DSGVTQTPKHLITATGQRVTLRCSPRSGDLSVYWYQQSLDQGLQFLIQYYNGEERAKGNILERFSAQQFPDLHSELNLSSLELGDSALYFCASSVDTGRGTDTQYFGPGTRLTVL.

The table lists this clonotype with many counts. The rearrangement joins TRBV6-2 or TRBV6-3 to TRBJ1-5, with D tentatively TRBD1 (5 bases). CDR1 is MNHEY, CDR2 SVGEGT, per germline. CDR3 length equals 18 residues. Trimming left V 10 bases short and J 0 bases short, with 25 bases between. The CDR3: CAIASPGTLGISNQPQHF. The CDR3 coding sequence is TGTGCCATCGCGTCCCCCGGGACGTTGGGAATTAGCAATCAGCCCCAGCATTTT.

In its sample, this clonotype was seen many times. This chain links TRBV11-2 with TRBJ2-3; TRBD2 agrees at 10 bases. The germline V gene has CDR1 SGHAT and CDR2 FQNNGV. With V trimmed by 3 bases and J by 4 bases, 10 bases remained unmatched. The CDR3 covers 17 residues. The CDR3 reads CASSLYRAGGLADTQYF. In nucleotides, the CDR3 is TGTGCCAGCAGCTTGTACCGAGCGGGAGGGCTCGCAGATACGCAGTATTTT.

This clonotype was counted at least ten times. The CDR3 spells CASSKGFPDTQYF. As DNA, the CDR3 is TGTGCCAGCAGTAAAGGGTTTCCAGATACGCAGTATTTT. The chain links TRBV28 to TRBJ2-3; D gene uncertain. The CDR3 contains 13 residues. CDR1 and CDR2 from the germline V gene are MDHEN and SYDVKM. V was trimmed by 5 bases and J by 4 bases, leaving 10 bases between them.

This sequence joins TRBV2 and TRBJ2-5; 12 bases line up with TRBD2. CDR1 is SNHLY and CDR2 is FYNNEI in the germline V gene. This CDR3 has 16 amino acids. Trimming cost V 6 bases and J 2 bases; bases outside gene matches: 7. This CDR3 is CASRLPGLAGQETQYF. The DNA for the CDR3 is TGTGCCAGCAGACTTCCGGGACTAGCGGGTCAAGAGACCCAGTACTTC.

This chain links TRBV7-9 with TRBJ1-2, with 8 bases fitting TRBD1. In germline, CDR1 is SEHNR, CDR2 FQNEAQ (reference sequence). The CDR3 has 15 residues. The trim removed 5 bases at V and 4 bases at J, leaving 9 bases unmatched. The CDR3 coding sequence is TGTGCCAGCAGCCCGACAGGGGATCTAAGCTATGGCTACACCTTC. Translated: CASSPTGDLSYGYTF.

There are a few counts of this clonotype. V usage is TRBV6-2 or TRBV6-3 and J usage is TRBJ2-7; D possibly corresponds to TRBD2 (6 bases). This CDR3 is built from 14 residues. From germline, CDR1 is MNHEY and CDR2 SVGEGT. With 5 bases removed from V and 3 bases from J, the gap between germline ends came to 14 bases. This CDR3 reads CASSQQGGIYEQYF. CDR3 bases: TGTGCCAGCAGTCAGCAAGGCGGGATCTACGAGCAGTACTTC.

This clonotype was observed a few times. The chain couples TRBV7-2 to TRBJ2-2; no clear D gene. The CDR3 covers 13 residues. The V gene lost 4 bases and the J gene lost 6 bases, with 9 bases spanning the gap. Germline V gene lookup returns CDR1 SGHTA and CDR2 FQGNSA. CDR3 in amino acids: CASSSASAGELFF. CDR3 nucleotide sequence: TGTGCCAGCAGCTCCGCAAGTGCCGGGGAGCTGTTTTTT.

This chain connects TRBV6-7 to TRBJ2-3, with D tentatively TRBD1 (6 bases). TRBV6-7 is an ORF, with its function uncertain. The CDR3 spans 15 residues. Between the trimmed V and J ends, which lost 2 bases and 3 bases, there was a span of 12 bases. CDR3 sequence reads: CASSYLRGGTDTQYF. The DNA for the CDR3 is TGTGCCAGCAGTTACCTTCGAGGGGGAACAGATACGCAGTATTTT.